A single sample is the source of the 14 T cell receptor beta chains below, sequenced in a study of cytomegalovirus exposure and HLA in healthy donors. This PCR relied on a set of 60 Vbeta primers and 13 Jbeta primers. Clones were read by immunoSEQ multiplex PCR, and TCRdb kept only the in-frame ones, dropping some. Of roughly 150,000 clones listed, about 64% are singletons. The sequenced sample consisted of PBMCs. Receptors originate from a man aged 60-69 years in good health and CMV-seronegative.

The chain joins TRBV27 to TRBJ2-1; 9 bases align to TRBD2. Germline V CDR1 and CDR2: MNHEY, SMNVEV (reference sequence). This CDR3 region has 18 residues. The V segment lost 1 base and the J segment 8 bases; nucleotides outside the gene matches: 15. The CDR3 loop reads CASSLFTPLAGSGYEQFF. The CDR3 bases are TGTGCCAGCAGTTTATTTACCCCCCTAGCGGGATCGGGGTATGAGCAGTTCTTC.

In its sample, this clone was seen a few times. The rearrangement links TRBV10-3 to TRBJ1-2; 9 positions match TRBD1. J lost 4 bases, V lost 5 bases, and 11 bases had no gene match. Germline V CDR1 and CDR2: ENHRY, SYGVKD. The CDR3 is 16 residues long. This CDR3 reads CAISFSGTGYPYGYTF. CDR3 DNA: TGTGCCATCAGTTTTTCCGGGACAGGGTATCCCTATGGCTACACCTTC.

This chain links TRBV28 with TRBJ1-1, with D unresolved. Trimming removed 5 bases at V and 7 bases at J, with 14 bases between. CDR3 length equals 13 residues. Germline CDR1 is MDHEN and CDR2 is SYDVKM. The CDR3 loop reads CASSPAGDHEAFF. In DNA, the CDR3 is TGTGCCAGCAGTCCTGCCGGGGATCATGAAGCTTTCTTT.

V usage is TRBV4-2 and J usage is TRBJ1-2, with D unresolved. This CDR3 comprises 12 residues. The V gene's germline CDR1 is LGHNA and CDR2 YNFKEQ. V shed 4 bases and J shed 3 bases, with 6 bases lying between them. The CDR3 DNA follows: TGTGCCAGCAGCCCCCCGGACTATGGCTACACCTTC. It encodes CASSPPDYGYTF.

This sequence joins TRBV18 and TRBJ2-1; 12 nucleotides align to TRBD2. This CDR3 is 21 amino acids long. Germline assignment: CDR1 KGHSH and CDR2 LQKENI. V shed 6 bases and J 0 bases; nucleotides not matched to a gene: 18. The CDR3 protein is CASSSASGRLAGASSYNEQFF. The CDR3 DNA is TGTGCCAGCTCCTCCGCCTCAGGGAGACTAGCGGGAGCGAGCTCCTACAATGAGCAGTTCTTC.

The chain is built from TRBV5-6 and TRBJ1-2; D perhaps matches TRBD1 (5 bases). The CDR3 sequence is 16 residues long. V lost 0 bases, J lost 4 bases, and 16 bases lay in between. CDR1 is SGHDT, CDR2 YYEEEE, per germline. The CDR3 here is CASSLARDSLPYGYTF. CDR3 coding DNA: TGTGCCAGCAGCTTGGCGAGAGACAGCTTACCCTATGGCTACACCTTC.

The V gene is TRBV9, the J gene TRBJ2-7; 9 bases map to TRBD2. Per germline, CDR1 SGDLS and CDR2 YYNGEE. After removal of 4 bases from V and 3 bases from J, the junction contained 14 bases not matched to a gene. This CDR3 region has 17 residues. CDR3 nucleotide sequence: TGTGCCAGCAGCCCCCGGTCTGATGCGGGAGGGATCTACGAGCAGTACTTC. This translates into CASSPRSDAGGIYEQYF. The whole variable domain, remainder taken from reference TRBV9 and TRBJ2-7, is DSGVTQTPKHLITATGQRVTLRCSPRSGDLSVYWYQQSLDQGLQFLIQYYNGEERAKGNILERFSAQQFPDLHSELNLSSLELGDSALYFCASSPRSDAGGIYEQYFGPGTRLTVT.

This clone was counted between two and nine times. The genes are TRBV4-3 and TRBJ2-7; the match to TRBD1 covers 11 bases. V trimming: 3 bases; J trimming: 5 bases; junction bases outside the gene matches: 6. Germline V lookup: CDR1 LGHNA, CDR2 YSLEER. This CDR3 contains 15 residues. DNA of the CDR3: TGCGCCAGCAGCCACATTGGACAGGGGGCAAACGAGCAGTACTTC. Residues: CASSHIGQGANEQYF.

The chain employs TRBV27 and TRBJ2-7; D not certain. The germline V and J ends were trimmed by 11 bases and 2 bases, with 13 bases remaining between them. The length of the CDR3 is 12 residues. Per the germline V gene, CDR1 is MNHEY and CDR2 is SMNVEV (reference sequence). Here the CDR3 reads CASRGRTYEQYF. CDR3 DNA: TGTGCCTCCCGAGGTAGGACCTACGAGCAGTACTTC.

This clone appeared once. The CDR3 coding sequence is TGCGCCAGCACACCCAGCGTCGGGACAGGGGTTGACGAGCAGTACTTC. It is translated as CASTPSVGTGVDEQYF. The rearrangement joins TRBV5-1 to TRBJ2-7, with TRBD1 matching 10 bases. V gave up 6 bases and J gave up 5 bases; unmatched junction bases: 14. Germline assignment: CDR1 SGHRS and CDR2 YFSETQ. CDR3 length: 16 residues.

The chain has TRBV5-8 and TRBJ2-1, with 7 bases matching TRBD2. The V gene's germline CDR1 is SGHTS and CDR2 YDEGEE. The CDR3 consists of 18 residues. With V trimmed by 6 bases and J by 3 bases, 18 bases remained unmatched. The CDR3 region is CASTHLMLLARGYNEQFF. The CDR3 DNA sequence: TGTGCCAGCACCCACCTTATGTTACTAGCGAGGGGCTACAATGAGCAGTTCTTC.

The CDR3 DNA sequence: TGTGCCAGCAGCCAAGGAGGCTCACCCCTCCACTTT. Residues: CASSQGGSPLHF. The chain links TRBV6-6 to TRBJ1-6; no firm D call. The CDR3 consists of 12 residues. Trimming took 6 bases from V and 10 from J, leaving 10 bases between them. Germline V lookup: CDR1 MNHNY, CDR2 SVGAGI (reference sequence).

CDR3 loop: CASSPGKNVLTF. For the CDR3, the DNA is TGTGCCAGCAGTCCCGGGAAGAACGTCCTGACTTTC. This rearrangement joins TRBV2 to TRBJ2-6, with D perhaps TRBD2 (5 bases). Trimming removed 5 bases from V and 10 bases from J, with 9 bases in between. This CDR3 is 12 amino acids long. The germline CDR1 and CDR2 sequences are SNHLY and FYNNEI.

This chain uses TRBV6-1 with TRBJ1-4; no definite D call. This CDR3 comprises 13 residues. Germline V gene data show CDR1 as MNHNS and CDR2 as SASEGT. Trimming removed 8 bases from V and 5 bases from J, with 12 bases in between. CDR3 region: CASQITQNEKLFF. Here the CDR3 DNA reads TGTGCCAGCCAGATTACCCAAAATGAAAAACTGTTTTTT.